The 18 T cell receptor beta chains reported below all come from one sample, sequenced in a study of graft-versus-host responses after intestinal transplantation. Some clones are missing from TCRdb's copy, which holds only in-frame ones; the method was immunoSEQ multiplex PCR. The profile shows some 10,000 clones, 80% to 95% of them singletons. The sample consisted of PBMCs, taken around nine weeks after transplant. The receptors here all came from a human patient who received an intestinal transplant, so some T cells may come from the graft donor.

This clone showed up just once. V usage is TRBV9 and J usage is TRBJ2-1; 8 positions agree with TRBD2. The CDR3 runs 15 residues. With 0 bases clipped from V and 8 bases from J, the junction kept 7 bases outside the gene matches. Germline V gives CDR1 SGDLS, CDR2 YYNGEE. In nucleotides, the CDR3 is TGTGCCAGCAGCGTAGCTCAGCGGGAGATGGATGAGCAGTTCTTC. This codes for CASSVAQREMDEQFF. The full variable domain, rest sourced from reference TRBV9 and TRBJ2-1, is DSGVTQTPKHLITATGQRVTLRCSPRSGDLSVYWYQQSLDQGLQFLIQYYNGEERAKGNILERFSAQQFPDLHSELNLSSLELGDSALYFCASSVAQREMDEQFFGPGTRLTVL.

The DNA for the CDR3 is TGTGCCAGCAGCGTAGCAAAGGGAAGCGGGGAGCTGTTTTTT. It yields the protein CASSVAKGSGELFF. This chain connects TRBV9 to TRBJ2-2; D call uncertain. V lost 0 bases, J lost 7 bases, and 10 bases lay in between. Germline loops: CDR1 SGDLS, CDR2 YYNGEE. This CDR3 is 14 amino acids long.

The V gene is TRBV5-6, the J gene TRBJ2-3; D gene uncertain. Germline loops: CDR1 SGHDT, CDR2 YYEEEE. Trimming took off 0 bases at V and 0 bases at J, with 5 bases between the two ends. CDR3 size: 14 residues. CDR3 sequence: CASSLGASTDTQYF. The CDR3, as DNA: TGTGCCAGCAGCTTGGGGGCGAGCACAGATACGCAGTATTTT. Full variable domain (missing parts from reference TRBV5-6 and TRBJ2-3): DAGVTQSPTHLIKTRGQQVTLRCSPKSGHDTVSWYQQALGQGPQFIFQYYEEEERQRGNFPDRFSGHQFPNYSSELNVNALLLGDSALYLCASSLGASTDTQYFGPGTRLTVL.

The chain's CDR3 is CASSDTSGRAQYF. In DNA form, the CDR3 reads TGTGCCAGCAGTGACACTAGCGGGAGGGCGCAGTATTTT. The chain combines TRBV6-4 with TRBJ2-3, with 13 bases aligning to TRBD2. V lost 2 bases to trimming and J lost 10 bases; unmatched junction nucleotides: 0. The CDR3 extends over 13 amino acids. The germline CDR1 and CDR2 sequences are MRHNA and SNTAGT.

This chain connects TRBV27 to TRBJ2-7; D perhaps matches TRBD1 (6 bases). CDR1 and CDR2 (germline): MNHEY, SMNVEV (reference sequence). This CDR3 has 14 residues. The germline V and J ends were trimmed by 6 bases and 3 bases, with 15 bases remaining between them. In nucleotides, the CDR3 is TGTGCCAGCAGCCGCGACAGGAATTTCTACGAGCAGTACTTC. This encodes CASSRDRNFYEQYF.

The chain joins TRBV5-4 to TRBJ2-3; the D gene is possibly TRBD2 (6 bases). V was clipped by 5 bases and J by 0 bases, with 10 bases between them. The germline V gene encodes CDR1 SGHNT and CDR2 YYREEE (reference sequence). The CDR3 sequence is 14 residues long. The CDR3 loop reads CASSWDFSTDTQYF. In DNA form, the CDR3 reads TGTGCCAGCAGTTGGGACTTTAGCACAGATACGCAGTATTTT.

The V gene is TRBV10-3, the J gene TRBJ1-2, with 7 bases matching TRBD1. The junction had 9 bases not matched to a gene; V was cut back by 2 bases and J by 0 bases. The CDR3 consists of 17 residues. CDR1 and CDR2 (germline): ENHRY, SYGVKD. CDR3 sequence (DNA): TGTGCCATCAGTGAGGAGGACAGGTCCCTCACTAACTATGGCTACACCTTC. Translation: CAISEEDRSLTNYGYTF.

The chain combines TRBV6-6 with TRBJ2-7; D is ambiguous. The CDR3 spans 13 residues. The V and J ends lost 5 bases and 3 bases respectively, with 11 bases between them. Germline V gives CDR1 MNHNY, CDR2 SVGAGI (reference sequence). The CDR3: CASSHGVNYEQYF. The CDR3 DNA follows: TGTGCCAGCAGTCATGGGGTAAACTACGAGCAGTACTTC.

This chain uses TRBV30 with TRBJ2-3; tentative D call: TRBD2 (6 bases). Germline V gene lookup returns CDR1 GTSNPN and CDR2 SVGIG (reference sequence). The CDR3 is 14 amino acids. V shed 2 bases and J shed 3 bases, with 12 bases lying between them. CDR3 bases: TGTGCCTGGAGTCCCGGGAGACTAACAGATACGCAGTATTTT. Translation gives CAWSPGRLTDTQYF.

The chain carries TRBV5-6 and TRBJ1-4; perhaps TRBD1 as D (5 bases). The V gene lost 5 bases and the J gene lost 7 bases, with 21 bases spanning the gap. Germline V gives CDR1 SGHDT, CDR2 YYEEEE. This CDR3 region has 16 residues. The CDR3 nucleotides are TGTGCCAGCAGTCCAGGTTTGGTGGGGGAAGGTGAAAAACTGTTTTTT. This encodes CASSPGLVGEGEKLFF.

The chain combines TRBV29-1 with TRBJ2-1; 9 positions agree with TRBD2. The germline CDR1 and CDR2 sequences are SQVTM and ANQGSEA. CDR3 size: 15 residues. After removal of 0 bases from V and 2 bases from J, the junction contained 2 bases not matched to a gene. CDR3 sequence reads: CSVEDLAGAYNEQFF. CDR3 nucleotide sequence: TGCAGCGTTGAAGATTTAGCGGGAGCCTACAATGAGCAGTTCTTC.

The V call is TRBV4-2, the J call TRBJ1-4, with 9 bases matching TRBD1. The germline V gene encodes CDR1 LGHNA and CDR2 YNFKEQ. The CDR3 covers 14 residues. With 4 bases clipped from V and 6 bases from J, the junction kept 3 bases outside the gene matches. In nucleotides, the CDR3 is TGTGCCAGCAGCCCCGGGACAGGGTATGAAAAACTGTTTTTT. Translation gives CASSPGTGYEKLFF.

The J gene is TRBJ2-7, the V gene TRBV6-5, with 9 bases matching TRBD2. The V gene end was trimmed by 6 bases and the J gene end by 0 bases; junction bases not matched to a gene: 6. Per the germline V gene, CDR1 is MNHEY and CDR2 is SVGAGI. The CDR3 has 15 residues. The CDR3 is CASRSGTSNSYEQYF. The DNA of the CDR3 is TGTGCCAGCAGGTCCGGGACTAGCAACTCCTACGAGCAGTACTTC.

Concerning this clone itself: The same CDR3 can be traced to other DNA sequences in this sample. The chain has TRBV27 and TRBJ1-1; D not resolved. Germline CDR1 and CDR2: MNHEY and SMNVEV (reference sequence). The V end lost 3 bases, the J end lost 4 bases, and 3 bases lay between the germline ends. The CDR3 consists of 11 residues. The CDR3 region is CASSFGTEAFF. Here the CDR3 DNA reads TGTGCCAGCAGTTTCGGCACTGAAGCTTTCTTT.

This clone was recorded once. The chain has TRBV30 and TRBJ1-2; D not resolved. The CDR3 is 12 residues long. The germline CDR1 and CDR2 sequences are GTSNPN and SVGIG (reference sequence). The V end lost 2 bases, the J end lost 2 bases, and 6 bases lay between the germline ends. The chain's CDR3 is CAWSPQNYGYTF. The CDR3, as DNA: TGTGCCTGGAGTCCACAAAACTATGGCTACACCTTC.

This CDR3 is CASSRLRGDQVTGELFF. CDR3 nucleotide sequence: TGCGCCAGCAGCCGCCTGAGAGGGGACCAAGTTACCGGGGAGCTGTTTTTT. The chain couples TRBV4-1 to TRBJ2-2, with D perhaps being TRBD1 or TRBD2 (5 bases each). Per germline, CDR1 MGHRA and CDR2 YSYEKL. The V and J ends lost 4 bases and 5 bases respectively, with 20 bases between them. There are 17 residues in the CDR3.

The chain combines TRBV2 with TRBJ2-1, with a possible D match to TRBD2 (5 bases). The germline V gene encodes CDR1 SNHLY and CDR2 FYNNEI. This CDR3 is 12 amino acids long. V was trimmed by 4 bases and J by 4 bases, leaving 5 bases between them. DNA for the CDR3: TGTGCCAGCAGTGCGGGATACAATGAGCAGTTCTTC. It encodes CASSAGYNEQFF.

The chain carries TRBV5-6 and TRBJ1-6, with D unresolved. Germline V gene sequence: CDR1 SGHDT, CDR2 YYEEEE. Between the trimmed V and J ends, which lost 0 bases and 8 bases, there was a span of 12 bases. The CDR3 is 15 amino acids. The CDR3 nucleotides are TGTGCCAGCAGCTTGGTGGGAGACATGGATTCACCCCTCCACTTT. As protein: CASSLVGDMDSPLHF. The whole variable domain, remainder taken from reference TRBV5-6 and TRBJ1-6, is DAGVTQSPTHLIKTRGQQVTLRCSPKSGHDTVSWYQQALGQGPQFIFQYYEEEERQRGNFPDRFSGHQFPNYSSELNVNALLLGDSALYLCASSLVGDMDSPLHFGNGTRLTVT.